This T cell receptor (beta chain) was observed in a study of T cells in women clearing cervical HPV infection. Study-wide results and limits: TRBV6-7 relative abundance averaged roughly 0.099% in cases and approximately 0.15% in controls.

Germline CDR1 reads DFQATT; CDR2 reads SNEGSKA (reference sequence). The junction had 8 bases not matched to a gene; V was cut back by 0 bases and J by 2 bases. The CDR3 extends over 16 amino acids. In regard to this clone: Its antigen remains unidentified. The DNA ends 3 residues before the CDR3 does, and the rest of the CDR3 is filled in from the germline J gene.

Clones were sequenced by immunoSEQ multiplex PCR, and TCRdb holds only the in-frame ones, with some missing. This specimen shows roughly 15,000 clones; the ten leading clones hold approximately 7.7%. This clonotype was sampled from a woman between 18 and 69 years old with a cervical HPV16 infection that either progressed to CIN3+ or cleared (not recorded which). The gene calls are TRBV20-1 and TRBJ2-5; 8 bases agree with TRBD2. Sample: blood buffy coat. The CDR3 loop reads CSARDRRGGRQETQYF. CDR3 bases read: TGCAGTGCTAGAGATAGACGGGGGGGCCGACAAGAGACC.